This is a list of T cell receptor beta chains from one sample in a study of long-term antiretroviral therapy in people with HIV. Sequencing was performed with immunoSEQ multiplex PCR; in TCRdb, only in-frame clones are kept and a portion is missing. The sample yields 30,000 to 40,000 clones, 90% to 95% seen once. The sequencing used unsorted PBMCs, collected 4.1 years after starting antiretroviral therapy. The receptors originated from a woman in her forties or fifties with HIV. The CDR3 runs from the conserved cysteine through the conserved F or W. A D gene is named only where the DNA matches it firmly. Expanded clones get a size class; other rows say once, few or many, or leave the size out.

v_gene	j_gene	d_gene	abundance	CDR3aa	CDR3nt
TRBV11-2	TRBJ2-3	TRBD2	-	CASSPDRLAGGRQYF	TGTGCCAGCAGTCCGGATCGACTAGCGGGGGGAAGGCAGTATTTT
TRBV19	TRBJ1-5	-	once	CASKTGTRSNQPQHF	TGTGCCAGTAAAACGGGGACGAGGAGCAATCAGCCCCAGCATTTT
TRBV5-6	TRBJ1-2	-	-	CASSRAGGNGYTF	TGTGCCAGCAGCCGGGCCGGGGGGAACGGCTACACCTTC
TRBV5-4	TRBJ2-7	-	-	CASSPGGAVPGYEQYF	TGTGCCAGCAGCCCGGGCGGAGCCGTACCGGGATACGAGCAGTACTTC
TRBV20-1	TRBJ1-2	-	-	CSALVGYGYTF	TGCAGTGCCCTAGTAGGCTATGGCTACACCTTC
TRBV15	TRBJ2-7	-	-	CATSRDRRNSYEQYF	TGTGCCACCAGCAGAGATCGTAGGAACTCCTACGAGCAGTACTTC
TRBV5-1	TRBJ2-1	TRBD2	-	CASSLRGVYNEQFF	TGCGCCAGCAGCTTGCGGGGGGTGTACAATGAGCAGTTCTTC
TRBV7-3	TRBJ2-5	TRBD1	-	CASSRTGKETQYF	TGTGCCAGCAGCCGGACAGGGAAAGAGACCCAGTACTTC
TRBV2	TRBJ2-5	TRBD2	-	CASSASGGWLETQYF	TGTGCCAGCAGTGCGAGCGGGGGGTGGCTAGAGACCCAGTACTTC
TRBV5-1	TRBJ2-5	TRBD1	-	CASSLTGQGAETQYF	TGCGCCAGCAGCTTGACGGGACAGGGGGCTGAGACCCAGTACTTC
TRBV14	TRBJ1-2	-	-	CASSQDLGYTF	TGTGCCAGCAGCCAAGATCTAGGATACACCTTC
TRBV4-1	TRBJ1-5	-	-	CASSPKWEGLQGNQPQHF	TGCGCCAGCAGCCCTAAGTGGGAGGGCCTCCAGGGGAATCAGCCCCAGCATTTT
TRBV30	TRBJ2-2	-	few	CACLGVNTGELFF	TGTGCCTGTCTGGGGGTCAACACCGGGGAGCTGTTTTTT
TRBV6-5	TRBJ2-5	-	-	CASSYGASLQETQYF	TGTGCCAGCAGTTACGGGGCCAGTCTGCAAGAGACCCAGTACTTC
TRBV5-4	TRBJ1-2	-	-	CASSVGTPGRVGYTF	TGTGCCAGCAGCGTAGGGACCCCAGGCCGGGTAGGCTACACCTTC
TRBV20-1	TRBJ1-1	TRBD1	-	CSASLRGLAFF	TGCAGTGCTAGTTTGAGGGGGCTAGCTTTCTTT
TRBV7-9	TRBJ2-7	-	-	CASSPGWRGSYEQYF	TGTGCCAGCAGCCCTGGGTGGAGGGGGTCCTACGAGCAGTACTTC
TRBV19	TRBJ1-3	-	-	CASEEWSGNTIYF	TGTGCCAGTGAAGAGTGGAGTGGAAACACCATATATTTT
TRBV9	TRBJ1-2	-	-	CASSAGDPISLGSYGYTF	TGTGCCAGCAGCGCAGGGGACCCAATCAGCTTGGGGTCCTATGGCTACACCTTC
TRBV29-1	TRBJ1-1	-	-	CSVEVGQEAFF	TGCAGCGTTGAAGTCGGACAGGAAGCTTTCTTT
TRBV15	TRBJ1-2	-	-	CATSRAFVGQNYGYTF	TGTGCCACCAGCAGAGCCTTTGTCGGACAAAACTATGGCTACACCTTC
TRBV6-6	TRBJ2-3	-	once	CASSYRFADTQYF	TGTGCCAGCAGTTACCGATTCGCAGATACGCAGTATTTT
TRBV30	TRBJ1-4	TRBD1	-	CAWNRGGNEKLFF	TGTGCCTGGAACAGGGGAGGGAATGAAAAACTGTTTTTT
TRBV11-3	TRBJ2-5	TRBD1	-	CASSPGQQETQYF	TGTGCCAGCAGCCCGGGACAGCAAGAGACCCAGTACTTC
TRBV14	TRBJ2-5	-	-	CASPRAEQETQYF	TGTGCCAGTCCCAGGGCAGAGCAAGAGACCCAGTACTTC
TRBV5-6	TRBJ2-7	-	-	CASSLARQYEQYF	TGTGCCAGCAGCTTGGCTAGGCAGTACGAGCAGTACTTC
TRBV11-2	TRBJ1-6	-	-	CASSLSGSSYNSPLHF	TGTGCCAGCAGCTTATCTGGGAGCTCCTATAATTCACCCCTCCACTTT
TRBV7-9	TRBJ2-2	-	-	CASSFPRGSNTGELFF	TGTGCCAGCAGCTTTCCCAGGGGATCGAACACCGGGGAGCTGTTTTTT
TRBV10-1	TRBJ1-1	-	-	CASSPQSEARDHTEAFF	TGCGCCAGCAGCCCTCAAAGCGAAGCAAGGGACCACACTGAAGCTTTCTTT
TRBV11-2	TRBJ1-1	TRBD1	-	CASSSGQPNTEAFF	TGTGCCAGCAGCTCGGGACAGCCGAACACTGAAGCTTTCTTT
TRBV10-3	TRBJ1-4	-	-	CAISESFDEKLFF	TGTGCCATCAGTGAAAGTTTTGATGAAAAACTGTTTTTT
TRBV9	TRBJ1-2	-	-	CASSPKDRILNYGYTF	TGTGCCAGCAGCCCGAAAGACAGGATCCTAAACTATGGCTACACCTTC
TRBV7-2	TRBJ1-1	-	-	CASSSTGAATEAFF	TGTGCCAGCAGCTCGACAGGTGCTGCCACTGAAGCTTTCTTT
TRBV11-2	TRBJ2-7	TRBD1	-	CASSLDRGRLYEQYF	TGTGCCAGCAGCCTAGACAGGGGACGGCTCTACGAGCAGTACTTC
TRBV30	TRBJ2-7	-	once	CAWRRADEQYF	TGTGCCTGGAGGAGGGCGGACGAGCAGTACTTC
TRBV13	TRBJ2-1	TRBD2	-	CASSPTGLADPYNEQFF	TGTGCCAGCAGCCCTACGGGACTAGCGGACCCCTACAATGAGCAGTTCTTC
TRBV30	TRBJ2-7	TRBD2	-	CAWSSGGPGNEQYF	TGTGCCTGGAGTAGCGGGGGACCGGGAAACGAGCAGTACTTC
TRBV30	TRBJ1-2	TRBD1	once	CAWSADRVNGYTF	TGTGCCTGGAGTGCCGACAGGGTAAATGGCTACACCTTC
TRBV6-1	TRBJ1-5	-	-	CASARDTYSNQPQHF	TGTGCCAGCGCCCGGGACACCTATAGCAATCAGCCCCAGCATTTT
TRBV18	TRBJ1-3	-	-	CASSPNSGNTIYF	TGTGCCAGCTCACCAAACTCTGGAAACACCATATATTTT
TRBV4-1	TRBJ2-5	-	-	CASSQDRRTRTQYF	TGCGCCAGCAGCCAAGACAGACGGACCCGGACCCAGTACTTC
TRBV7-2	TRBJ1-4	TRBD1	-	CASSLGTGGMEKLFF	TGTGCCAGCAGCTTAGGGACAGGGGGAATGGAAAAACTGTTTTTT
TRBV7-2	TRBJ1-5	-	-	CASSFYSGVDQPQHF	TGTGCCAGCAGCTTCTATTCAGGGGTGGATCAGCCCCAGCATTTT
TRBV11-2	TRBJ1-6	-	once	CASSLGAKDSPLHF	TGTGCCAGCAGCTTAGGAGCGAAGGACTCACCCCTCCACTTT
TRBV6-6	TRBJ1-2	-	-	CASSLGYGYTF	TGTGCCAGCAGTTTGGGCTATGGCTACACCTTC